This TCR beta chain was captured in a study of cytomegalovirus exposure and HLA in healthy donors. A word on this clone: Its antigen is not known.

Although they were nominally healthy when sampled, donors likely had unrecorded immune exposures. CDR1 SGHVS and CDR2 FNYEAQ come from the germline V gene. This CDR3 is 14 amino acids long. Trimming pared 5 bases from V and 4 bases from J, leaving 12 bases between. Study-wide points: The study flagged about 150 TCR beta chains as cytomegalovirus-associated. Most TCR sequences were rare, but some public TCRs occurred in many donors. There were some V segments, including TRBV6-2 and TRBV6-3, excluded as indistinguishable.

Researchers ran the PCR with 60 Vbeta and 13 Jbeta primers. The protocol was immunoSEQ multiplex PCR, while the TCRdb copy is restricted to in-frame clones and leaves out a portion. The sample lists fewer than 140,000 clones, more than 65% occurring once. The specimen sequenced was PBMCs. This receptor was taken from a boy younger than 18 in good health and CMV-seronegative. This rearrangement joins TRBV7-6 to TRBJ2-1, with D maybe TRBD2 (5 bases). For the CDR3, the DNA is TGTGCCAGCAGCCTTAGCGATTGGTACAATGAGCAGTTCTTC. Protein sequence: CASSLSDWYNEQFF.